Presented here are 23 T cell receptor beta chains from one specimen sequenced in a study of identifying expanded T cells in peripheral blood. The data were produced by immunoSEQ multiplex PCR, yet TCRdb's version contains in-frame clones alone and is incomplete. The table has some 93,000 clones, about nine tenths seen once; the top ten hold roughly 3.9%. The sequencing input was blood. The source of these receptors is a person aged 18 to 75 in good health.

The V gene is TRBV6-5, the J gene TRBJ2-2; D unclear. V was clipped by 2 bases and J by 3 bases, with 4 bases between them. There are 13 residues in the CDR3. The germline V gene encodes CDR1 MNHEY and CDR2 SVGAGI. CDR3 nucleotide sequence: TGTGCCAGCAGTTACGGGGACACCGGGGAGCTGTTTTTT. It yields the protein CASSYGDTGELFF.

The chain is built from TRBV6-1 and TRBJ1-1; D may be TRBD1 (5 bases). Germline values: CDR1 MNHNS, CDR2 SASEGT. This CDR3 contains 13 residues. Trimming removed 5 bases at V and 7 bases at J, with 14 bases between. The CDR3 is CASSLTWGDEAFF. CDR3 in DNA: TGTGCCAGCAGTCTGACATGGGGCGATGAAGCTTTCTTT.

V usage is TRBV4-1 and J usage is TRBJ2-1, with D hard to call. Germline V gives CDR1 MGHRA, CDR2 YSYEKL. CDR3 length equals 13 residues. V was pared by 0 bases and J by 2 bases, with 2 bases between. DNA for the CDR3: TGCGCCAGCAGCCAAGATCCCTACAATGAGCAGTTCTTC. Translating gives CASSQDPYNEQFF.

The chain couples TRBV4-2 to TRBJ2-2; 7 bases fit TRBD2. V was clipped by 0 bases and J by 4 bases; unmatched bases: 2. The CDR3 has 15 residues. CDR1 LGHNA and CDR2 YNFKEQ come from the germline V gene. CDR3 DNA sequence: TGTGCCAGCAGCCAAGAGGCTAGCGGCACCGGGGAGCTGTTTTTT. Amino acid sequence: CASSQEASGTGELFF.

V is TRBV27 and J is TRBJ1-1; no reliable D call. The CDR3 loop spans 14 amino acids. Germline assignment: CDR1 MNHEY and CDR2 SMNVEV (reference sequence). The V end was cut by 3 bases, the J end by 11 bases, with 19 bases between. The chain's CDR3 is CASSFRVSTEVAFF. CDR3 sequence (DNA): TGTGCCAGCAGTTTCCGGGTTTCCACTGAAGTGGCTTTCTTT.

The gene calls are TRBV11-2 and TRBJ2-1; 9 bases agree with TRBD2. Germline values: CDR1 SGHAT, CDR2 FQNNGV. This CDR3 region has 15 residues. V was clipped by 9 bases and J by 0 bases; unmatched bases: 6. The CDR3 loop is CASVSGRGSYNEQFF. CDR3 nucleotide sequence: TGTGCCAGTGTTAGCGGGAGAGGCTCCTACAATGAGCAGTTCTTC.

This clone was seen once. This chain joins TRBV15 and TRBJ2-5; 11 bases line up with TRBD2. The J call is uncertain, as TRBJ2-7 better fits the DNA end. Germline CDR1 and CDR2: LNHNV and YYDKDF (reference sequence). CDR3 length: 15 residues. CDR3 sequence (DNA): TGTGCCACCAGCGATTTAGCGGGGGGGATCGGCGAGCAGTACTTC. Translation: CATSDLAGGIGEQYF.

In its sample, this clone was seen a few times. Distinct nucleotide sequences in the sample also encode this CDR3. The chain carries TRBV6-1 and TRBJ1-6, with D tentatively TRBD1 (6 bases). Germline assignment: CDR1 MNHNS and CDR2 SASEGT. V was clipped by 4 bases and J by 0 bases, with 10 bases between them. CDR3 size: 16 residues. The CDR3 DNA reads as TGTGCCAGCAGTGGGACAGTTAGCTCCTATAATTCACCCCTCCACTTT. This gives the protein CASSGTVSSYNSPLHF.

The chain links TRBV4-3 to TRBJ2-7; D possibly corresponds to TRBD2 (6 bases). In germline, CDR1 is LGHNA, CDR2 YSLEER. Between the trimmed V and J ends, which lost 1 base and 2 bases, there was a span of 9 bases. This CDR3 is built from 14 residues. This chain's CDR3 is CASSQVAGTYEQYF. The CDR3 DNA reads as TGCGCCAGCAGCCAAGTTGCGGGGACCTACGAGCAGTACTTC.

V usage is TRBV6-1 and J usage is TRBJ1-4; D is undetermined. The CDR3 has 15 residues. V shed 10 bases and J shed 0 bases, with 15 bases lying between them. Germline V gives CDR1 MNHNS, CDR2 SASEGT. This CDR3 is CATKRERATNEKLFF. In nucleotides, the CDR3 is TGTGCCACCAAAAGGGAACGGGCAACTAATGAAAAACTGTTTTTT.

This chain uses TRBV9 with TRBJ2-6, with D perhaps TRBD2 (5 bases). CDR1 SGDLS and CDR2 YYNGEE come from the germline V gene. Between the trimmed V and J ends, which lost 3 bases and 2 bases, there was a span of 12 bases. The CDR3 extends over 16 amino acids. This chain's CDR3 is CASSALSGPGANVLTF. The DNA of the CDR3 is TGTGCCAGCAGCGCCCTGAGCGGCCCTGGGGCCAACGTCCTGACTTTC.

The chain is built from TRBV7-7 and TRBJ2-7, with 7 bases matching TRBD1. The germline CDR1 and CDR2 sequences are SSHAT and FNYEAQ (reference sequence). The CDR3 loop spans 18 amino acids. The trim removed 2 bases at V and 7 bases at J, leaving 20 bases unmatched. The CDR3 sequence: CASSLPGRAWDRPEEQYF. The CDR3 bases are TGTGCCAGCAGCTTACCGGGGCGTGCTTGGGACAGACCCGAGGAGCAGTACTTC.

V gene TRBV6-4 combines with J gene TRBJ2-3, with 8 positions matching TRBD1. V dropped 8 bases and J dropped 1; count of bases not matched to a gene: 5. CDR1 and CDR2 (germline): MRHNA, SNTAGT. This CDR3 region has 14 residues. The CDR3 DNA reads as TGTGCCAGCTCCCCGGGACAGGGCACAGATACGCAGTATTTT. Amino acids: CASSPGQGTDTQYF.

J is TRBJ1-2 and V is TRBV11-2; tentative D call: TRBD1 (6 bases). The CDR3 is made up of 17 amino acids. The germline CDR1 and CDR2 sequences are SGHAT and FQNNGV. V shed 5 bases and J shed 5 bases, with 24 bases lying between them. In DNA, the CDR3 is TGTGCCAGCAGCCCCCGTGACAGGAGGGAATCTCCTTATGGCTACACCTTC. Its translation is CASSPRDRRESPYGYTF.

The chain recombines TRBV23-1 with TRBJ1-1; 8 bases are a match to TRBD1. TRBV23-1 has ORF status, its function being uncertain. The CDR3 is 16 amino acids. V was clipped by 4 bases and J by 0 bases; unmatched bases: 7. The CDR3 here is CASSLGTGKMNTEAFF. The CDR3, as DNA: TGCGCCAGCAGTCTGGGGACAGGTAAAATGAACACTGAAGCTTTCTTT.

This chain links TRBV15 with TRBJ2-1; no firm D call. Trimming cost V 4 bases and J 4 bases, with 14 bases left between them. Looked up from germline, CDR1 is LNHNV and CDR2 is YYDKDF (reference sequence). The CDR3 extends over 15 amino acids. CDR3 sequence: CATSTGLLDYNEQFF. The CDR3 DNA reads TGTGCCACCAGCACCGGGCTATTAGATTACAATGAGCAGTTCTTC.

J is TRBJ2-4 and V is TRBV7-9; 7 bases map to TRBD2. The CDR3 runs to 16 residues. Trimming removed 5 bases from V and 6 bases from J; junction bases left unmatched: 13. Germline CDR1 SEHNR, CDR2 FQNEAQ (reference sequence). The CDR3 DNA follows: TGTGCCAGCAGCCTAAGACCCCTGGGGGGGGGAAACATTCAGTACTTC. Its translation is CASSLRPLGGGNIQYF. The whole variable domain, filled in from reference TRBV7-9 and TRBJ2-4, reads DTGVSQNPRHKITKRGQNVTFRCDPISEHNRLYWYRQTLGQGPEFLTYFQNEAQLEKSRLLSDRFSAERPKGSFSTLEIQRTEQGDSAMYLCASSLRPLGGGNIQYFGAGTRLSVL.

The DNA of the CDR3 is TGCAGCGGCAAGGGGGGGGGCTACAATGAGCAGTTCTTC. Protein: CSGKGGGYNEQFF. The chain has TRBV29-1 and TRBJ2-1; D is perhaps TRBD2 (7 bases). CDR1 SQVTM and CDR2 ANQGSEA come from the germline V gene. The CDR3 is made up of 13 amino acids. V gave up 7 bases and J gave up 3 bases, with 13 bases separating them.

This clone appeared once. J is TRBJ2-1 and V is TRBV4-1, with TRBD2 matching over 8 bases. This CDR3 spans 16 amino acids. With V trimmed by 4 bases and J by 0 bases, 5 bases remained unmatched. Germline V CDR1 and CDR2: MGHRA, YSYEKL. For the CDR3, the DNA is TGCGCCAGCAGCCCCCCCGGGAGGGCCTCCTACAATGAGCAGTTCTTC. It encodes CASSPPGRASYNEQFF.

V usage is TRBV28 and J usage is TRBJ1-5; D is perhaps TRBD1 (6 bases). Germline values: CDR1 MDHEN, CDR2 SYDVKM. This CDR3 region has 14 residues. Trimming stripped 5 bases from V and 6 bases from J, with 14 bases between. The CDR3 region is CASSAGQLLQPQHF. The DNA of the CDR3 is TGTGCCAGCAGTGCTGGACAGTTGCTTCAGCCCCAGCATTTT.

The chain links TRBV13 to TRBJ2-2, with 7 positions matching TRBD1. The germline CDR1 and CDR2 sequences are PRHDT and FYEKMQ (reference sequence). This CDR3 has 16 amino acids. The J segment lost 4 bases and the V segment lost 0 bases, leaving 5 bases of the junction unmatched. The CDR3 is CASSLGDRAGTGELFF. As DNA, the CDR3 is TGTGCCAGCAGCTTAGGAGACAGGGCGGGCACCGGGGAGCTGTTTTTT.

The chain links TRBV28 to TRBJ2-1, with TRBD1 identical over 9 bases. Germline values: CDR1 MDHEN, CDR2 SYDVKM. This CDR3 is 16 amino acids long. V shed 4 bases, J shed 8 bases, and the junction held 12 bases outside the gene matches. CDR3 DNA: TGTGCCAGCAGTTCCGGCCGGGGTACAGGGGGCCATGAGCAGTTCTTC. Amino acid sequence: CASSSGRGTGGHEQFF. Combining the CDR3 with reference TRBV28 and TRBJ2-1 gives the whole variable domain DVKVTQSSRYLVKRTGEKVFLECVQDMDHENMFWYRQDPGLGLRLIYFSYDVKMKEKGDIPEGYSVSREKKERFSLILESASTNQTSMYLCASSSGRGTGGHEQFFGPGTRLTVL.

The chain links TRBV27 to TRBJ2-1; 14 bases fit TRBD2. CDR1 and CDR2 (germline): MNHEY, SMNVEV (reference sequence). The V segment lost 4 bases and the J segment 8 bases; nucleotides outside the gene matches: 10. This CDR3 spans 17 amino acids. The CDR3 DNA sequence: TGTGCCAGCAGTTCATCGGGACTAGCGGGAGCCGGCCATGAGCAGTTCTTC. Translated: CASSSSGLAGAGHEQFF.